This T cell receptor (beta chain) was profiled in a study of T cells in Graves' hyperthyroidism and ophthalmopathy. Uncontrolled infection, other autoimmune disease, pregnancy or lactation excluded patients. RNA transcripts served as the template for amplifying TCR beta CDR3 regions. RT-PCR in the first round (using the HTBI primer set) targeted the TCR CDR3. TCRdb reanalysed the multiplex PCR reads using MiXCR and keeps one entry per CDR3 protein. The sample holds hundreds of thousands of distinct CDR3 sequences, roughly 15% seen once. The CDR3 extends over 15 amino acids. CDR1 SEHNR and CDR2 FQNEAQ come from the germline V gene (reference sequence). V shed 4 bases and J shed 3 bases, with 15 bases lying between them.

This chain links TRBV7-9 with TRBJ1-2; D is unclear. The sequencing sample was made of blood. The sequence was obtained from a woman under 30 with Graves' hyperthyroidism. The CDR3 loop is CASSSSLRLHYGYTF. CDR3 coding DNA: TGTGCCAGCAGCTCAAGCCTGAGATTGCACTATGGCTACACCTTC.